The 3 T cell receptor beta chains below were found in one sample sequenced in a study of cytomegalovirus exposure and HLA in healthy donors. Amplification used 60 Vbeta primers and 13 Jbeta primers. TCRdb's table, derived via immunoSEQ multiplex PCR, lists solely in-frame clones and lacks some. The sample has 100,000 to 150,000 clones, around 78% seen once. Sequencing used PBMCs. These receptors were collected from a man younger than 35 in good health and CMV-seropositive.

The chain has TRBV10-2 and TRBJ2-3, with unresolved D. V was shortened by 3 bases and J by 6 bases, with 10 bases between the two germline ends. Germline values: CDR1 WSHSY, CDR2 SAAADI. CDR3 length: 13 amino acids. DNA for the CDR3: TGCGCCAGCAGTGAATACGGCAGGGATACGCAGTATTTT. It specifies CASSEYGRDTQYF.

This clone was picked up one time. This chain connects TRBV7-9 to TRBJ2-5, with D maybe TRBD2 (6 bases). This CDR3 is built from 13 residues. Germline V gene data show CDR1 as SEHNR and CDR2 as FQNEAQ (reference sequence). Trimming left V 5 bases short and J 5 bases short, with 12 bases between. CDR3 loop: CASSVGLPETQYF. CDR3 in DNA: TGTGCCAGCAGCGTAGGACTACCTGAGACCCAGTACTTC.

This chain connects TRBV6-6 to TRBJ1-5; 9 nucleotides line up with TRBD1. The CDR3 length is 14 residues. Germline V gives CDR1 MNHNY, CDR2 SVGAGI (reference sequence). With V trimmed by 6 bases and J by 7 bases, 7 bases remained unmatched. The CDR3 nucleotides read TGTGCCAGCAGGAAGGGACAGGGAGGCCAGCCCCAGCATTTT. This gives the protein CASRKGQGGQPQHF.